The rows below give T cell receptor beta chains drawn from one sample of a study of cytomegalovirus exposure and HLA in healthy donors. Here immunoSEQ multiplex PCR was the method, and the copy in TCRdb shows in-frame clones only, minus some. Its clone listing holds 200,000 to 250,000 clones. The specimen sequenced was PBMCs. These receptors all stem from a woman aged 30 to 39 in good health and CMV-seropositive. Each CDR3 is given with its conserved first and last residue. Fields, in order: V gene, D gene, J gene, CDR3 DNA, CDR3 protein. D genes are given only for firm matches.

>TRBV6-5|-|TRBJ2-7
TGTGCCAGCAGTTACTCATCCCGGGGACAAGCCTACGAGCAGTACTTC
CASSYSSRGQAYEQYF
>TRBV11-2|-|TRBJ2-7
TGTGCCAGCAGTTCCGCCCAGAGACTCGGCTCCTACGAGCAGTACTTC
CASSSAQRLGSYEQYF
>TRBV7-6|TRBD1|TRBJ2-1
TGTGCCAGCAGCCTCCGACAGGGGGCGTACAATGAGCAGTTCTTC
CASSLRQGAYNEQFF
>TRBV4-3|TRBD2|TRBJ2-2
TGCGCCAGCAGCCAAGAAACGGGCGGGAGTCGGAGCGGGGAGCTGTTTTTT
CASSQETGGSRSGELFF
>TRBV27|-|TRBJ1-1
TGTGCCAGCAGTTTGCCGGGGATGAACACTGAAGCTTTCTTT
CASSLPGMNTEAFF
>TRBV11-3|-|TRBJ2-7
TGTGCCAGCAGCTTCGGCAGCGACGGCGAGCAGTACTTC
CASSFGSDGEQYF
>TRBV9|-|TRBJ1-2
TGTGCCAGCAGCACCAGTACCTATGGCTACACCTTC
CASSTSTYGYTF
>TRBV7-8|-|TRBJ1-5
TGTGCCAGCAGCACCGGGGGGGCGACTCTAGGCCAGCCCCAGCATTTT
CASSTGGATLGQPQHF
>TRBV6-5|-|TRBJ1-1
TGTGCCAGTCACAGCCACCTGAACACTGAAGCTTTCTTT
CASHSHLNTEAFF
>TRBV10-3|-|TRBJ2-7
TGTGCCACAACCCGGAGGAGGGAAGACGAGCAGTACTTC
CATTRRREDEQYF
>TRBV30|-|TRBJ1-1
TGTGCCTGGAGTGCGTACAGAGGAGGGGTAGCCACGAAAAAGAACACTGAAGCTTTCTTT
CAWSAYRGGVATKKNTEAFF
>TRBV6-6|TRBD1|TRBJ1-2
TGTGCCAGCACTAAGACAGGGTTTAACTATGGCTACACCTTC
CASTKTGFNYGYTF
>TRBV7-9|-|TRBJ1-1
TGTGCCAGCAGCCCTAAGAGGCGGGTGAGCACTGAAGCTTTCTTT
CASSPKRRVSTEAFF
>TRBV20-1|-|TRBJ2-1
TGCAGTGCGGGAAGGGGGTTCTTC
CSAGRGFF
>TRBV29-1|-|TRBJ2-3
TGCAGCGTTGAAGCGGGGATGCCGACAGATACGCAGTATTTT
CSVEAGMPTDTQYF
>TRBV5-1|TRBD1|TRBJ1-2
TGCGCCAGCAGCTTGGACGACAGGGTGCAACATGGCTACACCTTC
CASSLDDRVQHGYTF
>TRBV2|TRBD1|TRBJ1-5
TGTGCCAGCAGCTCAGACAGGGGGAATCAGCCCCAGCATTTT
CASSSDRGNQPQHF
>TRBV12-5|-|TRBJ2-5
TGTGCTAGTGGTTTGGGACAACGGTGGATAGAGACCCAGTACTTC
CASGLGQRWIETQYF
>TRBV7-2|-|TRBJ1-5
TGTGCCAGCAGCTTACAAGGGAGTCAGCCCCAGCATTTT
CASSLQGSQPQHF
>TRBV27|-|TRBJ2-2
TGTGCCAGCAGTTTATCCGACAGGCCCACCGGGGAGCTGTTTTTT
CASSLSDRPTGELFF
>TRBV6-5|TRBD1|TRBJ2-5
TGTGCCAGCAGTTACTCAGCAGGGGGAGAGACCCAGTACTTC
CASSYSAGGETQYF
>TRBV29-1|-|TRBJ1-1
TGCAGCGTTACACAGATCGGCACTGAAGCTTTCTTT
CSVTQIGTEAFF
>TRBV9|-|TRBJ1-2
TGTGCCAGCAGCGTAGACAGCTGGAATGGCTACACCTTC
CASSVDSWNGYTF
>TRBV7-9|TRBD1|TRBJ2-5
TGTGCCAGCAGCCCACCCCCTGAGGACAGGGGGCGAGAGACCCAGTACTTC
CASSPPPEDRGRETQYF
>TRBV19|TRBD1|TRBJ1-2
TGTGCCAGTAGTTCCGGGACAGGGGCAACTCATTTCTATGGCTACACCTTC
CASSSGTGATHFYGYTF
>TRBV11-2|-|TRBJ1-1
TGTGCCAGCAGCTTAGAGCCAGGTCTCGAAGCTTTCTTT
CASSLEPGLEAFF
>TRBV7-8|TRBD2|TRBJ2-5
TGTGCCACCCGCCGGGGGGTAAAAGAGACCCAGTACTTC
CATRRGVKETQYF
>TRBV6-1|-|TRBJ2-5
TGTGCCAGCCGGGGGACTTTGGGGCTTCAAGAGACCCAGTACTTC
CASRGTLGLQETQYF
>TRBV4-1|-|TRBJ2-7
TGCGCCAGCAGCCCCCTTAGTCCAGGCGAGCAGTACTTC
CASSPLSPGEQYF
>TRBV27|-|TRBJ2-1
TGTGCCAGCAGTTTATCCCCAGCGGAGTTCTACAATGAGCAGTTCTTC
CASSLSPAEFYNEQFF
>TRBV28|TRBD1|TRBJ1-2
TGTGCCAGCGCACCCGGACAGGGTGGTGGCTACACCTTC
CASAPGQGGGYTF
>TRBV19|TRBD1|TRBJ1-1
TGTGCCAGTAGGGGACAGGGGAACACTGAAGCTTTCTTT
CASRGQGNTEAFF
>TRBV15|TRBD1|TRBJ1-2
TGTGCCACCAGCAGACCCCAAACCCGGGACAGGGGTGATGGCTACACCTTC
CATSRPQTRDRGDGYTF
>TRBV6-6|-|TRBJ2-5
TGTGCCAGCAGACTCTCCGGGACACCTGAAGAGACCCAGTACTTC
CASRLSGTPEETQYF